These 16 T cell receptor beta chains originate from one sample sequenced in a study of radiotherapy plus CTLA-4 blockade in lung cancer. Clones were sequenced by immunoSEQ multiplex PCR, and TCRdb holds only the in-frame ones, with some missing. The sample yields some 73,000 clones, nearly 75% seen once. The sequenced sample was peripheral blood, obtained from a patient treated with radiotherapy plus ipilimumab. These receptors were taken from a human donor with non-small cell lung cancer whose response to radiotherapy plus ipilimumab could not be evaluated.

The chain joins TRBV18 to TRBJ2-6, with 8 bases lining up with TRBD1. V shed 3 bases and J 1 base; nucleotides not matched to a gene: 8. Germline-derived CDR1 and CDR2 are KGHSH and LQKENI. The CDR3 runs 18 residues. In DNA form, the CDR3 reads TGTGCCAGCTCACCTCGACAGGGGCCGTCATCTGGGGCCAACGTCCTGACTTTC. This gives the protein CASSPRQGPSSGANVLTF.

V and J are TRBV6-1 and TRBJ2-7, with a tentative D call TRBD2 (5 bases). Germline V gives CDR1 MNHNS, CDR2 SASEGT. The germline V and J ends were trimmed by 3 bases and 3 bases, with 12 bases remaining between them. This CDR3 has 14 residues. CDR3 nucleotide sequence: TGTGCCAGCAGTGATGGAAGAGGGCACTACGAGCAGTACTTC. Amino acid sequence: CASSDGRGHYEQYF.

V usage is TRBV7-8 and J usage is TRBJ2-5, with 9 bases fitting TRBD1. The J call could be wrong; TRBJ2-7 is a better fit for the DNA end. The germline CDR1 and CDR2 sequences are SGHVS and FQNEAQ. The CDR3 contains 15 residues. CDR3 loop: CASSIRDRASYEQYF. CDR3 DNA sequence: TGTGCCAGCAGCATAAGGGACAGGGCGTCCTACGAGCAGTACTTC.

The chain couples TRBV5-1 to TRBJ2-1; TRBD2 agrees at 7 bases. With V trimmed by 5 bases and J by 7 bases, 15 bases remained unmatched. Germline loops: CDR1 SGHRS, CDR2 YFSETQ. The CDR3 covers 16 residues. The CDR3 spells CASSIGAGVQGNEQFF. The DNA for the CDR3 is TGCGCCAGCAGTATAGGGGCGGGAGTACAAGGAAATGAGCAGTTCTTC. The whole variable domain, remainder taken from reference TRBV5-1 and TRBJ2-1, is KAGVTQTPRYLIKTRGQQVTLSCSPISGHRSVSWYQQTPGQGLQFLFEYFSETQRNKGNFPGRFSGRQFSNSRSEMNVSTLELGDSALYLCASSIGAGVQGNEQFFGPGTRLTVL.

The V gene is TRBV28, the J gene TRBJ1-1; 10 bases are shared with TRBD1. V lost 8 bases and J lost 4; bases outside the gene matches: 7. CDR1 MDHEN and CDR2 SYDVKM come from the germline V gene. The CDR3 runs 14 residues. CDR3 protein: CASFRRDRGTEAFF. CDR3 DNA: TGTGCCAGCTTCAGAAGGGACAGGGGCACTGAAGCTTTCTTT. Complete variable domain (other parts from reference TRBV28 and TRBJ1-1): DVKVTQSSRYLVKRTGEKVFLECVQDMDHENMFWYRQDPGLGLRLIYFSYDVKMKEKGDIPEGYSVSREKKERFSLILESASTNQTSMYLCASFRRDRGTEAFFGQGTRLTVV.

The CDR3 DNA follows: TGTGCCAGCAGCTTAGACCTGAGGAGGGACTCTGGAAACACCATATATTTT. Translation gives CASSLDLRRDSGNTIYF. J is TRBJ1-3 and V is TRBV7-8; D unresolved. Trimming took off 1 base at V and 0 bases at J, with 13 bases between the two ends. The germline gives CDR1 SGHVS, CDR2 FQNEAQ. The CDR3 length is 17 residues. Filled out from reference TRBV7-8 and TRBJ1-3, the complete variable domain reads GAGVSQSPRYKVAKRGQDVALRCDPISGHVSLFWYQQALGQGPEFLTYFQNEAQLDKSGLPSDRFFAERPEGSVSTLKIQRTQQEDSAVYLCASSLDLRRDSGNTIYFGEGSWLTVV.

V gene TRBV10-1 combines with J gene TRBJ2-2; D possibly corresponds to TRBD1 (5 bases). Germline V CDR1 and CDR2: WNHNN, SYGVQD (reference sequence). V was trimmed by 2 bases and J by 2 bases, leaving 6 bases between them. The CDR3 covers 14 residues. The CDR3 nucleotides are TGCGCCAGCAGTGAGCGGACAAACACCGGGGAGCTGTTTTTT. Protein sequence: CASSERTNTGELFF.

This clone has a handful of counts. J is TRBJ1-5 and V is TRBV28; D not certain. CDR1 and CDR2 from the germline V gene are MDHEN and SYDVKM. CDR3 length equals 12 residues. V was trimmed by 5 bases and J by 7 bases, leaving 9 bases between them. As DNA, the CDR3 is TGTGCCAGCAGTGAGATGTACCAGCCCCAGCATTTT. Its protein product is CASSEMYQPQHF.

The chain combines TRBV4-3 with TRBJ1-1; TRBD1 matches 9 bases. The CDR3 runs 15 residues. V was pared by 2 bases and J by 5 bases, with 6 bases of the junction left unmatched. CDR1 is LGHNA, CDR2 YSLEER, per germline. CDR3 DNA sequence: TGCGCCAGCAGCCAAATGACAGGGGGGGTTACTGAAGCTTTCTTT. This gives the protein CASSQMTGGVTEAFF.

There are a few counts of this clone. The chain links TRBV2 to TRBJ1-2; 9 bases match TRBD1. CDR1 SNHLY and CDR2 FYNNEI come from the germline V gene. The CDR3 loop spans 14 amino acids. Unmatched junction bases numbered 7, after V lost 7 bases and J lost 4 bases. CDR3 residues: CASTLSGQGYGYTF. The CDR3 DNA sequence: TGTGCCAGCACCTTATCGGGACAGGGCTATGGCTACACCTTC.

CDR3 bases: TGTGCCATCAGTGAGGGACAGGGGGCTAGCACAGATACGCAGTATTTT. Its translation: CAISEGQGASTDTQYF. The chain couples TRBV10-3 to TRBJ2-3; 11 bases are a match to TRBD1. From germline, CDR1 is ENHRY and CDR2 SYGVKD. V lost 2 bases and J lost 0; bases outside the gene matches: 1. The CDR3 contains 16 residues.

The chain employs TRBV6-1 and TRBJ1-4; 7 bases agree with TRBD1. Trimming at V came to 4 bases and at J to 1 base, leaving 3 bases not matched to a gene. This CDR3 region has 15 residues. Germline V CDR1 and CDR2: MNHNS, SASEGT. The CDR3 DNA follows: TGTGCCAGCAGTGTAGGGGGCGTAACTAATGAAAAACTGTTTTTT. It yields the protein CASSVGGVTNEKLFF.

The CDR3 protein is CASSQVGGYSTDTQYF. In nucleotides, the CDR3 is TGTGCCAGCAGCCAAGTTGGCGGGTACTCCACAGATACGCAGTATTTT. The chain uses TRBV4-2 and TRBJ2-3; TRBD2 is a possible D gene (5 bases). V lost 1 base and J lost 2, with 13 bases in between. In germline, CDR1 is LGHNA, CDR2 YNFKEQ. The CDR3 consists of 16 residues.

The chain employs TRBV5-1 and TRBJ2-3; no firm D call. Looked up from germline, CDR1 is SGHRS and CDR2 is YFSETQ. The CDR3 is 12 amino acids. Trimming stripped 5 bases from V and 2 bases from J, with 6 bases between. For the CDR3, the DNA is TGCGCCAGCAGGGCGGACACAGATACGCAGTATTTT. The encoded protein is CASRADTDTQYF. Using reference TRBV5-1 and TRBJ2-3 for the parts outside the CDR3, the full variable domain is KAGVTQTPRYLIKTRGQQVTLSCSPISGHRSVSWYQQTPGQGLQFLFEYFSETQRNKGNFPGRFSGRQFSNSRSEMNVSTLELGDSALYLCASRADTDTQYFGPGTRLTVL.

This chain connects TRBV27 to TRBJ2-3; D is perhaps TRBD2 (6 bases). The CDR3 extends over 18 amino acids. V gave up 1 base and J gave up 0 bases, with 17 bases separating them. The germline V gene has CDR1 MNHEY and CDR2 SMNVEV (reference sequence). The DNA for the CDR3 is TGTGCCAGCAGTTTATTTGAGTTGCAGGGACTCAGCACAGATACGCAGTATTTT. Protein product: CASSLFELQGLSTDTQYF.

This clone was seen once. V is TRBV16 and J is TRBJ1-1; 12 nucleotides agree with TRBD1. J was trimmed by 5 bases and V by 1 base; bases with no gene match: 8. CDR3 length equals 17 residues. CDR1 and CDR2 from the germline V gene are KGHSY and FQNENV. CDR3 sequence reads: CASSQYGTGGLGTEAFF. As DNA, the CDR3 is TGTGCCAGCAGCCAATACGGGACAGGGGGCCTAGGAACTGAAGCTTTCTTT.